This is a list of T cell receptor beta chains from one sample in a study of shared clonotypes between healthy human individuals. Profiled with immunoSEQ multiplex PCR; TCRdb holds only in-frame clones, not every one. The profile shows 300,000 to 400,000 clones, 70% to 75% of them singletons. Sequenced sample: memory CD4+ T cells sorted from blood. The source of these receptors is a man in his thirties or forties in good health. The CDR3 runs from the conserved cysteine through the conserved F or W. A D gene is named only where the DNA matches it firmly. A row's size may be missing; if present it is once, few, many or a size class.

clone size: NA
V gene: TRBV6-5
J gene: TRBJ1-3
CDR3 length: 14
D gene: NA
CDR3 protein: CASSYGQIGNTIYF
CDR3 DNA: TGTGCCAGCAGTTACGGACAGATTGGAAACACCATATATTTT

clone size: few
V gene: TRBV5-5
J gene: TRBJ2-1
CDR3 length: 15
D gene: TRBD1
CDR3 protein: CASSRTGGIVNEQFF
CDR3 DNA: TGTGCCAGCAGCCGGACAGGGGGCATCGTGAATGAGCAGTTCTTC

clone size: NA
V gene: TRBV19
J gene: TRBJ1-5
CDR3 length: 16
D gene: TRBD1
CDR3 protein: CASTAGQGRSNQPQHF
CDR3 DNA: TGTGCCAGTACCGCCGGACAGGGGCGTTCAAATCAGCCCCAGCATTTT

clone size: NA
V gene: TRBV11-2
J gene: TRBJ2-7
CDR3 length: 11
D gene: NA
CDR3 protein: CASSFLYEQYF
CDR3 DNA: TGTGCCAGCAGCTTCCTCTACGAGCAGTACTTC

clone size: NA
V gene: TRBV9
J gene: TRBJ2-1
CDR3 length: 16
D gene: TRBD2
CDR3 protein: CASSVEGRDAYNEQFF
CDR3 DNA: TGTGCCAGCAGCGTAGAGGGGAGGGATGCATACAATGAGCAGTTCTTC

clone size: NA
V gene: TRBV18
J gene: TRBJ2-5
CDR3 length: 12
D gene: NA
CDR3 protein: CASSIKGETQYF
CDR3 DNA: TGTGCCAGCTCAATTAAGGGAGAGACCCAGTACTTC

clone size: NA
V gene: TRBV5-1
J gene: TRBJ1-1
CDR3 length: 13
D gene: NA
CDR3 protein: CASSFRQNTEAFF
CDR3 DNA: TGCGCCAGCAGCTTTCGACAGAACACTGAAGCTTTCTTT

clone size: NA
V gene: TRBV5-1
J gene: TRBJ2-3
CDR3 length: 16
D gene: NA
CDR3 protein: CASSAGSLGGTDTQYF
CDR3 DNA: TGCGCCAGCAGCGCTGGCTCTCTGGGGGGCACAGATACGCAGTATTTT

clone size: NA
V gene: TRBV9
J gene: TRBJ2-1
CDR3 length: 14
D gene: TRBD2
CDR3 protein: CASSQGLTDNEQFF
CDR3 DNA: TGTGCCAGCAGCCAGGGACTAACTGACAATGAGCAGTTCTTC

clone size: NA
V gene: TRBV12-5
J gene: TRBJ2-1
CDR3 length: 14
D gene: NA
CDR3 protein: CASGQGSSYNEQFF
CDR3 DNA: TGTGCTAGTGGACAGGGTAGCTCCTACAATGAGCAGTTCTTC

clone size: many
V gene: TRBV29-1
J gene: TRBJ1-2
CDR3 length: 12
D gene: TRBD1
CDR3 protein: CSVMTGNDGYTF
CDR3 DNA: TGCAGCGTCATGACAGGGAACGATGGCTACACCTTC

clone size: NA
V gene: TRBV6-6
J gene: TRBJ2-2
CDR3 length: 14
D gene: TRBD2
CDR3 protein: CASRPDISGNRGFF
CDR3 DNA: TGTGCCAGCAGACCTGACATTAGCGGGAATAGGGGGTTTTTT

clone size: NA
V gene: TRBV10-2
J gene: TRBJ2-6
CDR3 length: 18
D gene: TRBD2
CDR3 protein: CASSLPTSGDSGANVLTF
CDR3 DNA: TGCGCCAGCAGTCTACCGACTAGCGGGGACTCTGGGGCCAACGTCCTGACTTTC

clone size: NA
V gene: TRBV2
J gene: TRBJ2-7
CDR3 length: 15
D gene: TRBD2
CDR3 protein: CASSVGRESSYEQYF
CDR3 DNA: TGTGCCAGCAGTGTTGGGAGGGAGTCGTCCTACGAGCAGTACTTC

clone size: NA
V gene: TRBV9
J gene: TRBJ2-1
CDR3 length: 11
D gene: NA
CDR3 protein: CASSGYNEQFF
CDR3 DNA: TGTGCCAGCAGCGGGTACAATGAGCAGTTCTTC

clone size: NA
V gene: TRBV7-2
J gene: TRBJ2-1
CDR3 length: 16
D gene: TRBD2
CDR3 protein: CASSLAASGGHNEQFF
CDR3 DNA: TGTGCCAGCAGCTTAGCGGCATCGGGAGGCCACAATGAGCAGTTCTTC